The rows below give T cell receptor beta chains drawn from one sample of a study of shared clonotypes between healthy human individuals. Clones were read by immunoSEQ multiplex PCR, and TCRdb kept only the in-frame ones, dropping some. The sample lists over a million clones, more than 95% occurring once. Specimen: naive CD4+ T cells sorted from blood. The receptors originated from a man aged 25 to 40 in good health. Each CDR3 is given with its conserved first and last residue. Each record gives: D gene, V gene, J gene, clone size, CDR3 protein, CDR3 DNA. A D gene is named only where the DNA matches it firmly. The size field is filled for only some rows; it gives once, few, many or a size class.

NA	TRBV27	TRBJ1-3	NA	CASSIGTTPGNTIYF	TGTGCCAGCAGTATAGGGACAACCCCTGGAAACACCATATATTTT
TRBD1	TRBV5-6	TRBJ2-3	NA	CASSTYRGLTDTQYF	TGTGCCAGCAGCACCTACAGGGGGCTCACAGATACGCAGTATTTT
TRBD2	TRBV2	TRBJ2-1	once	CASDLAGVEQFF	TGTGCCAGCGACCTAGCGGGAGTGGAGCAGTTCTTC
TRBD1	TRBV6-5	TRBJ2-7	few	CASSYTMDRGYEQYF	TGTGCCAGCAGTTACACAATGGACAGGGGGTACGAGCAGTACTTC
NA	TRBV10-3	TRBJ2-3	NA	CAISDPRENTDTQYF	TGTGCCATCAGTGACCCTCGAGAAAACACAGATACGCAGTATTTT
TRBD1	TRBV5-1	TRBJ2-7	NA	CASSPGQGGYEQYF	TGCGCCAGCAGCCCCGGACAGGGGGGCTACGAGCAGTACTTC
TRBD2	TRBV11-2	TRBJ2-7	NA	CASSLGSSGAFFSYEQYF	TGTGCCAGCAGCTTAGGCTCTAGCGGGGCCTTTTTCTCCTACGAGCAGTACTTC
TRBD2	TRBV9	TRBJ2-5	NA	CASNVAGGAQETQYF	TGTGCCAGCAACGTTGCGGGAGGAGCCCAAGAGACCCAGTACTTC
TRBD1	TRBV7-8	TRBJ2-5	NA	CASSLRDRGQETQYF	TGTGCCAGCAGCTTAAGGGACAGGGGGCAAGAGACCCAGTACTTC
NA	TRBV7-2	TRBJ2-2	once	CASFSAERAGELFF	TGTGCCAGCTTCAGCGCGGAGCGGGCCGGGGAGCTGTTTTTT
NA	TRBV5-6	TRBJ2-3	NA	CASSLAENTQYF	TGTGCCAGCAGCTTGGCGGAGAATACGCAGTATTTT
NA	TRBV27	TRBJ1-5	NA	CASSLVYSNQPQHF	TGTGCCAGCAGTTTGGTGTACAGCAATCAGCCCCAGCATTTT
TRBD1	TRBV2	TRBJ1-5	NA	CASSEDRRDQPQHF	TGTGCCAGCAGTGAGGACAGGCGGGATCAGCCCCAGCATTTT
NA	TRBV30	TRBJ2-3	NA	CAWSRAAQGVTQYF	TGTGCCTGGAGTCGAGCGGCCCAAGGAGTTACGCAGTATTTT
NA	TRBV5-1	TRBJ2-5	NA	CASSLAQKPQETQYF	TGCGCCAGCAGCTTGGCCCAGAAGCCCCAAGAGACCCAGTACTTC
NA	TRBV7-3	TRBJ2-3	few	CASSLTKGTDTQYF	TGTGCCAGCAGCTTAACGAAGGGAACAGATACGCAGTATTTT
NA	TRBV5-4	TRBJ2-1	NA	CASSGLAGGLQNNEQFF	TGTGCCAGCAGCGGACTGGCGGGCGGCCTACAAAACAATGAGCAGTTCTTC
NA	TRBV10-3	TRBJ2-1	NA	CAISELPPSSYNEQFF	TGTGCCATCAGTGAGTTACCCCCGAGCTCCTACAATGAGCAGTTCTTC
NA	TRBV5-1	TRBJ2-7	NA	CASRSSGPTYEQYF	TGCGCCAGCAGGTCGTCGGGGCCAACCTACGAGCAGTACTTC
TRBD2	TRBV28	TRBJ2-3	NA	CASSSRTRQRSLTQYF	TGTGCCAGCAGTTCCAGGACTAGGCAACGTTCCCTTACGCAGTATTTT
NA	TRBV10-2	TRBJ1-1	NA	CASSESMSTNEAFF	TGCGCCAGCAGTGAGTCGATGTCAACAAATGAAGCTTTCTTT
NA	TRBV7-3	TRBJ2-3	NA	CASSSGRGIDTQYF	TGTGCCAGCAGCTCTGGAAGAGGGATAGATACGCAGTATTTT
TRBD2	TRBV5-1	TRBJ2-7	NA	CASSPGVAGSYEQYF	TGCGCCAGCAGCCCCGGGGTAGCGGGATCCTACGAGCAGTACTTC
NA	TRBV19	TRBJ2-5	NA	CASSKGQGGVETQYF	TGTGCCAGTAGTAAAGGGCAGGGTGGGGTAGAGACCCAGTACTTC
TRBD1	TRBV5-4	TRBJ2-4	NA	CASSPSTGAKKNIQYF	TGTGCCAGCAGCCCCTCGACAGGGGCGAAGAAAAACATTCAGTACTTC
NA	TRBV6-5	TRBJ1-2	NA	CASSYGGYEYGYTF	TGTGCCAGCAGTTACGGGGGATATGAATATGGCTACACCTTC
TRBD1	TRBV5-6	TRBJ2-5	NA	CASSRDRVRETQYF	TGTGCCAGCAGCAGGGACAGGGTGAGGGAGACCCAGTACTTC
TRBD2	TRBV5-1	TRBJ2-1	NA	CASSLRPTLARNEQFF	TGCGCCAGCAGCCTACGACCGACACTAGCGCGAAATGAGCAGTTCTTC
NA	TRBV25-1	TRBJ2-2	once	CASSERGGETGELFF	TGTGCCAGCAGTGAACGTGGAGGAGAGACCGGGGAGCTGTTTTTT
NA	TRBV10-1	TRBJ2-2	NA	CASRDGPTGELFF	TGCGCCAGCCGTGATGGACCCACCGGGGAGCTGTTTTTT
NA	TRBV14	TRBJ2-7	once	CASSLWDSLYEQYF	TGTGCCAGCAGTTTATGGGACTCCCTATACGAGCAGTACTTC
NA	TRBV28	TRBJ1-4	NA	CASTLPHNEKLFF	TGTGCCAGCACATTACCCCATAATGAAAAACTGTTTTTT
NA	TRBV7-9	TRBJ1-5	NA	CASSEQELNQPQHF	TGTGCCAGCAGCGAACAGGAGCTCAATCAGCCCCAGCATTTT
TRBD2	TRBV28	TRBJ2-7	NA	CATKAGEMREQYF	TGTGCCACCAAAGCGGGAGAAATGCGGGAGCAGTACTTC
TRBD1	TRBV9	TRBJ2-1	NA	CASSVGTGGAEQFF	TGTGCCAGCAGCGTGGGGACAGGGGGGGCCGAGCAGTTCTTC
NA	TRBV29-1	TRBJ2-2	NA	CSVGVTGELFF	TGCAGCGTTGGTGTCACCGGGGAGCTGTTTTTT
TRBD1	TRBV19	TRBJ2-3	NA	CASSPPGRGRADTQYF	TGTGCCAGTAGTCCCCCGGGAAGGGGGCGCGCAGATACGCAGTATTTT
TRBD2	TRBV6-1	TRBJ2-2	NA	CASSGWLGGVGTGELFF	TGTGCCAGCAGTGGATGGTTGGGGGGGGTTGGTACCGGGGAGCTGTTTTTT
NA	TRBV10-3	TRBJ2-7	NA	CAIRDSWIRADEQYF	TGTGCCATCAGAGACTCGTGGATTAGGGCAGACGAGCAGTACTTC
TRBD1	TRBV18	TRBJ2-7	once	CASSPPPGRGLGEQYF	TGTGCCAGCTCACCTCCCCCGGGCAGGGGGCTCGGCGAGCAGTACTTC
TRBD1	TRBV5-3	TRBJ2-2	NA	CARSWPGTDNTGELFF	TGTGCCAGAAGCTGGCCCGGGACAGACAACACCGGGGAGCTGTTTTTT
NA	TRBV10-3	TRBJ2-7	NA	CAISTGGPYEQYF	TGTGCCATCAGTACGGGCGGGCCCTACGAGCAGTACTTC
NA	TRBV5-1	TRBJ1-1	NA	CASSLRTLHEDTEAFF	TGCGCCAGCAGCTTGAGAACCCTCCATGAGGACACTGAAGCTTTCTTT
TRBD1	TRBV18	TRBJ2-7	NA	CASSPGQGAGEQYF	TGTGCCAGCTCACCTGGACAGGGGGCGGGTGAGCAGTACTTC
TRBD1	TRBV19	TRBJ2-5	NA	CASSPGTVRKETQYF	TGTGCCAGTAGTCCAGGGACAGTTCGGAAAGAGACCCAGTACTTC
TRBD2	TRBV28	TRBJ2-7	NA	CASSLPSGPDEQYF	TGTGCCAGCAGTTTGCCTAGCGGCCCCGACGAGCAGTACTTC